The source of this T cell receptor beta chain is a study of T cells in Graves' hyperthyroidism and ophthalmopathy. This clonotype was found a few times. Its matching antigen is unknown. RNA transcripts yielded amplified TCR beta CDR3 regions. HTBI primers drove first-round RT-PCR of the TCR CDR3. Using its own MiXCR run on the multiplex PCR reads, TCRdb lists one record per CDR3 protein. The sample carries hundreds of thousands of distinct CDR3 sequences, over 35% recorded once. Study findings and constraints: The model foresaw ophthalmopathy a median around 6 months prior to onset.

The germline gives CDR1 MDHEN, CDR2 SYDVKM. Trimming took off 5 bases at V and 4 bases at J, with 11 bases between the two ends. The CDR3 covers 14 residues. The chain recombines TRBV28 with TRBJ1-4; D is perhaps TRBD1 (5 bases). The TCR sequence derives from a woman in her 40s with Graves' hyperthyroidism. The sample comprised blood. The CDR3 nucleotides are TGTGCCAGCAGTCGACGGGACCGTAATGAAAAACTGTTTTTT. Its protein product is CASSRRDRNEKLFF.